The present T cell receptor (beta chain) was sequenced within a study of control samples from healthy donors and cancer patients (TCRdb year 2020). The library was prepared using the immunoSEQ multiplex PCR assay. The table comes from immuneACCESS by way of TCRdb, which keeps in-frame sequences with V and J called. Part of the clones is missing from these tables; in studies checked, under half for an unresolved V gene and the rest for unknown reasons. This sample comprises about 69,000 clones, roughly 80% of them detected only once. The top ten hold 2.5% to 3.5% of the sample. This clone showed up just a few times. This clone's antigen is unknown. No base-level quality is on record; no much larger clone is a single base apart. V is reduced by 7 bases and J by 0 bases, leaving a spacing of 15 bases between them. Reading from cysteine to phenylalanine, the CDR3 counts 15 amino acids. This entry keeps only the CDR3 DNA: 45 bases, framed from base 1. Taken from the germline V gene (reference sequence), the CDR1 and CDR2 loops are SSHAT and FNYEAQ.

The source material was PBMCs. The sequence joins TRBV7-7 to TRBJ2-5, with a tentative D gene TRBD2 over 5 matching bases. This TCR came from a woman between 45 and 65 years old with lung cancer. CDR3 loop: CASTLRAGNQETQYF. The DNA is TGTGCCAGCACCCTTAGGGCCGGGAACCAAGAGACCCAGTACTTC.